The rows below give T cell receptor beta chains drawn from one sample of a study of cytomegalovirus exposure and HLA in healthy donors. Assay: immunoSEQ multiplex PCR; the TCRdb copy retains only in-frame clones and omits some. The sample holds over 100,000 clones; roughly 79% are singletons and the top ten take around 0.99%. Sequencing was performed on PBMCs. The receptors here all came from a male donor in good health and CMV-seronegative. CDR3s include the opening cysteine and the closing phenylalanine or tryptophan. Each record gives: J gene, clone size, V gene, D gene, CDR3 protein, CDR3 DNA. A D gene is named only where the DNA matches it firmly. Some rows have no size entry. The others give once, few or many, or a class for an expanded clone.

TRBJ1-1,once,TRBV27,.,CASATGRITEAFF,TGTGCCAGCGCCACGGGGAGGATAACTGAAGCTTTCTTT
TRBJ2-5,.,TRBV4-1,TRBD1,CASSQASGTEQETQYF,TGCGCCAGCAGCCAAGCCTCCGGGACAGAACAAGAGACCCAGTACTTC
TRBJ2-5,few,TRBV9,.,CASSDIDQETQYF,TGTGCCAGCAGCGATATCGACCAAGAGACCCAGTACTTC
TRBJ1-6,.,TRBV7-9,.,CASSLEHDNSPLHF,TGTGCCAGCAGCTTAGAGCACGATAATTCACCCCTCCACTTT
TRBJ1-4,once,TRBV2,.,CASRVEWTNEKLFF,TGTGCCAGCAGAGTGGAGTGGACTAATGAAAAACTGTTTTTT
TRBJ2-4,.,TRBV10-3,TRBD1,CAISGGQGQNIQYF,TGTGCCATCAGTGGGGGACAGGGGCAAAACATTCAGTACTTC
TRBJ1-2,.,TRBV5-1,.,CASSLGQGDGYTF,TGCGCCAGCAGCTTGGGTCAGGGCGACGGCTACACCTTC
TRBJ2-2,.,TRBV6-1,.,CASSELAGELFF,TGTGCCAGCAGTGAACTAGCAGGGGAGCTGTTTTTT
TRBJ2-1,.,TRBV9,.,CASSVETSRSSYNEQFF,TGTGCCAGCAGCGTAGAAACTAGCCGAAGCTCCTACAATGAGCAGTTCTTC
TRBJ2-2,.,TRBV9,.,CASSPETGNTGELFF,TGTGCCAGCAGCCCCGAGACAGGGAACACCGGGGAGCTGTTTTTT
TRBJ1-1,.,TRBV18,.,CASSLLKGVDTEAFF,TGTGCCAGCTCACTCCTGAAAGGGGTCGACACTGAAGCTTTCTTT
TRBJ2-3,.,TRBV5-1,.,CASSARDTLTDTQYF,TGCGCCAGCAGCGCCCGGGACACTCTCACAGATACGCAGTATTTT
TRBJ2-7,.,TRBV7-9,.,CASSPQAYEQYF,TGTGCCAGCAGCCCCCAGGCCTACGAGCAGTACTTC
TRBJ1-2,.,TRBV19,.,CASLPRGASYGYTF,TGTGCCAGTCTCCCTCGGGGGGCGAGCTATGGCTACACCTTC
TRBJ1-3,.,TRBV5-1,.,CASSLEGVSGNTIYF,TGCGCCAGCAGCTTGGAGGGGGTCTCTGGAAACACCATATATTTT
TRBJ2-1,.,TRBV30,TRBD2,CACLGLAGDEQFF,TGTGCCTGCTTGGGACTAGCGGGGGATGAGCAGTTCTTC
TRBJ2-1,.,TRBV5-8,TRBD2,CASSSRTSRHEQFF,TGTGCCAGCAGCTCCCGGACTAGCAGGCATGAGCAGTTCTTC
TRBJ2-7,.,TRBV7-2,TRBD2,CASSLLGLAGAYEQYF,TGTGCCAGCAGCTTATTGGGCTTAGCGGGGGCCTACGAGCAGTACTTC
TRBJ2-7,.,TRBV6-6,TRBD2,CASSPTRGGSYEQYF,TGTGCCAGCAGCCCTACGCGGGGGGGCAGCTACGAGCAGTACTTC
TRBJ1-5,.,TRBV7-9,.,CASSSGEQQPQHF,TGTGCCAGCAGCTCGGGGGAACAACAGCCCCAGCATTTT
TRBJ2-7,.,TRBV11-2,TRBD1,CASSYGTGEGYEQYF,TGTGCCAGCAGCTATGGTACAGGGGAAGGCTACGAGCAGTACTTC
TRBJ2-1,.,TRBV14,.,CASSKESDSYNEQFF,TGTGCCAGCAGCAAAGAATCGGACAGTTACAATGAGCAGTTCTTC
TRBJ1-4,once,TRBV18,TRBD1,CASSGTGATNEKLFF,TGTGCCAGCTCCGGGACAGGAGCAACTAATGAAAAACTGTTTTTT
TRBJ2-1,once,TRBV6-5,.,CASSYTPSQGGQFF,TGTGCCAGCAGTTACACACCATCCCAGGGGGGGCAGTTCTTC
TRBJ1-3,.,TRBV18,.,CASSPQESSGNTIYF,TGTGCCAGCTCACCACAGGAGAGCTCTGGAAACACCATATATTTT
TRBJ2-7,few,TRBV25-1,TRBD1,CASSEYRDRVSYEQYF,TGTGCCAGCAGTGAATATAGGGACAGGGTGTCCTACGAGCAGTACTTC
TRBJ1-1,.,TRBV5-4,.,CASSLAGTAGTEAFF,TGTGCCAGCAGCTTGGCGGGGACCGCGGGGACTGAAGCTTTCTTT
TRBJ2-2,.,TRBV4-2,TRBD2,CASSRAGDTGELFF,TGTGCCAGCAGCCGGGCGGGGGACACCGGGGAGCTGTTTTTT